This is a list of T cell receptor beta chains from one sample in a study of response to subunit inactivated influenza vaccine. TCRdb re-analysed the RT-PCR reads in MiXCR, keeping a single row per CDR3 protein. The sample includes about 780,000 distinct CDR3 sequences, less than 20% of them seen just once. The sequencing used PBMCs from blood, collected about 5 days after vaccination. These receptors came from a man in his fifties or sixties who received an inactivated influenza vaccine. CDR3s include the opening cysteine and the closing phenylalanine or tryptophan. A D gene is named only where the DNA matches it firmly. Only some rows state a clone size, as once, few, many or a class for expanded clones.

. | . | TRBJ2-3 | TRBV11-2 | CASSQLLGGHPTFDTQYF | TGTGCCAGCAGCCAGTTGCTTGGGGGACACCCCACGTTCGATACGCAGTATTTT
many | . | TRBJ2-7 | TRBV12-3/TRBV12-4 | CASRVSGTYEQYF | TGTGCCAGCAGGGTATCGGGAACCTACGAGCAGTACTTC
. | TRBD1 | TRBJ2-1 | TRBV10-1 | CASSDRDRVYEQFF | TGCGCCAGCAGTGACCGGGACAGGGTTTATGAGCAGTTCTTC
once | TRBD2 | TRBJ2-1 | TRBV18 | CASSLLANSDNEQFF | TGTGCCAGCTCACTACTAGCGAACTCTGACAATGAGCAGTTCTTC
. | TRBD1 | TRBJ2-5 | TRBV20-1 | CSATDRVVKTQYF | TGCAGTGCTACGGACAGGGTAGTAAAAACCCAGTACTTC
. | . | TRBJ2-4 | TRBV3-1 | CASSYGTGPVAKNIQYF | TGTGCCAGCAGCTACGGGACGGGCCCTGTAGCCAAAAACATTCAGTACTTC
. | . | TRBJ2-7 | TRBV7-6 | CASSRDPDSYEQYF | TGTGCCAGCAGCCGGGATCCGGACAGCTACGAGCAGTACTTC
few | . | TRBJ2-7 | TRBV7-2 | CASSLAALSPSREQYF | TGTGCCAGCAGCTTAGCGGCCTTGAGCCCGTCCCGCGAGCAGTACTTC
few | . | TRBJ2-1 | TRBV10-3 | CAISADTISYNEQFF | TGTGCCATCAGTGCGGACACCATCTCCTACAATGAGCAGTTCTTC
few | . | TRBJ1-3 | TRBV12-3/TRBV12-4 | CASSEGAFGNTIYF | TGTGCCAGCAGTGAAGGGGCTTTTGGAAACACCATATATTTT
few | TRBD2 | TRBJ2-7 | TRBV29-1 | CSVEDLVGGEQYF | TGCAGCGTTGAAGACTTGGTGGGAGGGGAGCAGTACTTC
few | . | TRBJ2-7 | TRBV5-1 | CASSFQGPTSYEQYF | TGCGCCAGCAGCTTCCAAGGGCCCACTAGCTACGAGCAGTACTTC
few | TRBD2 | TRBJ2-3 | TRBV6-5 | CAVASGGHTQYF | TGTGCCGTGGCTAGCGGGGGTCATACGCAGTATTTT
. | . | TRBJ1-5 | TRBV28 | CAASGLSNQPQHF | TGTGCCGCCTCCGGCCTCAGCAATCAGCCCCAGCATTTT
. | . | TRBJ2-7 | TRBV24-1 | CATSSATGASYEQYF | TGTGCCACCAGTTCCGCCACCGGTGCCTCCTACGAGCAGTACTTC
few | . | TRBJ2-3 | TRBV7-9 | CASPQPGHTDTQYF | TGTGCCAGCCCACAACCGGGGCACACAGATACGCAGTATTTT
few | TRBD1 | TRBJ2-7 | TRBV6-5 | CASSYMPGQGNEQYF | TGTGCCAGCAGTTACATGCCGGGACAGGGTAACGAGCAGTACTTC
few | TRBD2 | TRBJ2-1 | TRBV9 | CASSVWASGTNEQFF | TGTGCCAGCAGCGTATGGGCTAGCGGGACCAATGAGCAGTTCTTC
. | . | TRBJ2-7 | TRBV7-9 | CASSTAPQPAQYF | TGTGCCAGCAGCACAGCCCCCCAGCCCGCGCAGTACTTC
few | . | TRBJ2-1 | TRBV29-1 | CSAYSRWGEQFF | TGCAGCGCCTACTCAAGGTGGGGTGAGCAGTTCTTC